This T cell receptor beta chain was sequenced during a study of early T cells in non-severe SARS-CoV-2 infection. Whole-study context: Bulk RNA from unsorted whole blood was sequenced; chains were unpaired.

The length of the CDR3 is 14 residues. Trimming cost V 8 bases and J 6 bases; bases outside gene matches: 4. Regarding the study as a whole: VDJdb matching skewed toward anti-spike CD8 responses, missing private and CD4 specificities.

The protocol attached unique molecular identifiers to individual cDNA molecules. TCRdb passed the 5' RACE reads through MiXCR, listing each CDR3 protein once. Of approximately 98,000 distinct CDR3 sequences listed, 12% are singletons. As concerns this clonotype: Its antigen remains unidentified.

Sequencing was done on a sample of whole blood. The chain has TRBV12-3 or TRBV12-4 and TRBJ2-2, with 12 bases identical to TRBD2. The sequence derives from an adult who was a healthcare worker with PCR-confirmed SARS-CoV-2 infection or an uninfected control (not recorded which). CDR3 sequence reads: CASAGLAGPGELFF. CDR3 sequence (DNA): TGTGCCAGCGCCGGACTAGCGGGGCCCGGGGAGCTGTTTTTT.